One TCR beta chain is described in this entry. The data belong to a study of T-cell reconstitution after alpha-beta-depleted transplantation in children. The CDR3 extends over 18 amino acids. V was pared by 2 bases and J by 0 bases, with 19 bases between. Germline assignment: CDR1 MNHEY and CDR2 SVGEGT. The TCRbeta library was prepared with unique molecular identifiers. Each CDR3 protein is one row after TCRdb ran MiXCR on the PCR reads. The data show 600,000 to 700,000 distinct CDR3 sequences, approximately 17% seen once. This chain uses TRBV6-2 or TRBV6-3 with TRBJ2-5; tentatively, D is TRBD1 or TRBD2 (5 bases each). Sequenced here: PBMCs from the stem cell graft donor, sampled from the stem cell graft. This clonotype was obtained from a human donor who donated a stem cell graft to a child with acute myeloid leukemia. The CDR3 loop reads CASSYLLGTARDQETQYF. CDR3 bases: TGTGCCAGCAGTTACCTTCTTGGGACGGCGAGGGACCAAGAGACCCAGTACTTC.